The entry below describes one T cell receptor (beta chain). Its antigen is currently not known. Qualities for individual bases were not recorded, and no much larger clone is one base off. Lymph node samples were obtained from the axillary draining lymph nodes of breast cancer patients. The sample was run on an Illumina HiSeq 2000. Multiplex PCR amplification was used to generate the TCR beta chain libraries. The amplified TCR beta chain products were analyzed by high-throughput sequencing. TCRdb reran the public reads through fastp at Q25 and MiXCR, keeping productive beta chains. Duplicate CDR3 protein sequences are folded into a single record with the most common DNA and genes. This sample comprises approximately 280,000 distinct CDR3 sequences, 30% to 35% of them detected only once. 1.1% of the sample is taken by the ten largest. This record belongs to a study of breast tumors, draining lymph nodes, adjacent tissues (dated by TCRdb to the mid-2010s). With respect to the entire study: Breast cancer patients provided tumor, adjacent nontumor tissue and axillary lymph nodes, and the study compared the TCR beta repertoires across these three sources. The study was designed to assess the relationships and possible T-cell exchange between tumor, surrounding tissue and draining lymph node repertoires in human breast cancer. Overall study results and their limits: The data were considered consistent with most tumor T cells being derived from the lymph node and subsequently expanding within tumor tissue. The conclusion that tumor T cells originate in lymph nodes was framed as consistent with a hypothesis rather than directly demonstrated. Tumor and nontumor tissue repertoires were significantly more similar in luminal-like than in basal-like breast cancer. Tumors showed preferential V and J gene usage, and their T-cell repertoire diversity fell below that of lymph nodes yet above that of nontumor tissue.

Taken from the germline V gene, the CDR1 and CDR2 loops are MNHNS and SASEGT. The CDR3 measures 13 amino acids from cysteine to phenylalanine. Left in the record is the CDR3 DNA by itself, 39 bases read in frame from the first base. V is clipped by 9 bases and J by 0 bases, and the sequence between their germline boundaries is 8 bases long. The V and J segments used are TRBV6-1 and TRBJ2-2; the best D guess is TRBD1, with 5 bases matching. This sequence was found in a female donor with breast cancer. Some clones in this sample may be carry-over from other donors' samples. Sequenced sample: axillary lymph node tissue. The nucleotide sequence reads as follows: TGTGCCAGTGGGGCTCCGAACACCGGGGAGCTGTTTTTT. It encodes CASGAPNTGELFF.